This T cell receptor beta chain was recorded in a study of blood T cells in healthy people across ages. Primed by a sample-barcoded 5' primer and a J-beta primer mix, a second PCR proceeded for 7 to 11 cycles. A template-switch adaptor that had 12 random nucleotides put a tag on each cDNA molecule. MiXCR, run by TCRdb on the 5' RACE reads, gives a single entry per CDR3 protein. This sample has some 1.4 million distinct CDR3 sequences; 40% to 50% occur once, and the top ten carry approximately 7.9%. CDR1 is SGHRS and CDR2 is YFSETQ in the germline V gene. V lost 3 bases, J lost 4 bases, and 7 bases stayed unmatched. CDR3 length equals 15 residues.

The TCR was taken from a woman between 18 and 29 years old in good health. Sequencing input: blood. The chain recombines TRBV5-1 with TRBJ2-7; TRBD1 aligns across 10 bases. The CDR3: CASSWTGTGVYEQYF. The CDR3 DNA reads TGCGCCAGCAGCTGGACCGGGACAGGGGTTTACGAGCAGTACTTC.